This T cell receptor beta chain was sequenced for a study of T cells after somatic rescue of genetic block. Germline-derived CDR1 and CDR2 are SEHNR and FQNEAQ (reference sequence). The CDR3 spans 15 residues. J lost 3 bases, V lost 5 bases, and 7 bases had no gene match. Sequenced by immunoSEQ multiplex PCR; TCRdb stores in-frame clones only, minus some. Seen here are around 57,000 clones, about 96% observed once, and the top ten hold approximately 0.07%. V usage is TRBV7-9 and J usage is TRBJ1-3; 7 nucleotides agree with TRBD1. The TCR was taken from a child less than two years old. Sample: peripheral blood mononuclear cells (PBMCs). CDR3 protein: CASSLDRVRGNTIYF. In nucleotides, the CDR3 is TGTGCCAGCAGCCTCGACAGGGTTCGTGGAAACACCATATATTTT.